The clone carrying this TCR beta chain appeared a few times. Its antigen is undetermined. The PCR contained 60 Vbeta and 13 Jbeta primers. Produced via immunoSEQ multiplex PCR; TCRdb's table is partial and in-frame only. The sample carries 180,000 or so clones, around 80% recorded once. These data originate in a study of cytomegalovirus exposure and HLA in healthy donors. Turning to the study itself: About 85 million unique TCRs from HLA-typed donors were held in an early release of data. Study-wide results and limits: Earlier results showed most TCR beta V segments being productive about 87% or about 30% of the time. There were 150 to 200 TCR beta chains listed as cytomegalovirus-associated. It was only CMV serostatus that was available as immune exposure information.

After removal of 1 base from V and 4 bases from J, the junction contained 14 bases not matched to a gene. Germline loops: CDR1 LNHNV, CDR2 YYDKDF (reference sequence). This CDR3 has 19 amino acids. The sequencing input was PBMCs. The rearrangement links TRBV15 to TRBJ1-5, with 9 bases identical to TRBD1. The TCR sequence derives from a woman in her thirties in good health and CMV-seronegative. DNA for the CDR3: TGTGCCACCAGCAGAGGGGGGACAGGGTTGGGAGGATTAAATCAGCCCCAGCATTTT. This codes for CATSRGGTGLGGLNQPQHF.